This record concerns one TCR beta chain sequence. With only one base between it and a far larger clone, this is likely a read error. This CDR3 has 16 amino acids. From germline, CDR1 is SNHLY and CDR2 FYNNEI. This entry is derived from a study of prognosis after radiotherapy for stage I lung cancer. The wider study: Distant metastasis occurred in four patients at a median of approximately 7 months after radiotherapy, while some 15 showed no significant progression.

TCR beta CDR3 was amplified from genomic DNA by two-round multiplex PCR. Amplification in first-round PCR relied on primers specific to each TRBV and TRBJ gene. TCRdb called the multiplex PCR reads again in MiXCR, with one record for every CDR3 protein. The sample has approximately 25,000 distinct CDR3 sequences; about 40% are singletons. This TCR came from a donor of 50 years or more with non-small cell lung cancer. This sequence joins TRBV2 and TRBJ2-1; 9 positions agree with TRBD2. Here the sequenced sample was PBMCs, taken before or after stereotactic body radiation therapy (not recorded which). The DNA for the CDR3 is TGTGCCACCAGCTACTTAGGACTAGCGTCCTACAATGAGCAGTCCTTC. Protein: CATSYLGLASYNEQSF.